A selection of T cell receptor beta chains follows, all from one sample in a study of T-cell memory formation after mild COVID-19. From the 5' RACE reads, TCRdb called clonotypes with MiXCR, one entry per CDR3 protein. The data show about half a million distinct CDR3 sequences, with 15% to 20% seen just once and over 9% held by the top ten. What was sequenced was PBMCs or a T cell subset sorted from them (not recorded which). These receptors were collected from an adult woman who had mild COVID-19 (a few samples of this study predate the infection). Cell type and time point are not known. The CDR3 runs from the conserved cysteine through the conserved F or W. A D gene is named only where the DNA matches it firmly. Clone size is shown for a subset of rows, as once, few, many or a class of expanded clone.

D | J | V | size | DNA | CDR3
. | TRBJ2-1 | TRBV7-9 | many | TGTGCCAGCAGCTTAGGGCCAGGATCCTACAATGAGCAGTTCTTC | CASSLGPGSYNEQFF
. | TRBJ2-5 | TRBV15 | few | TGTGCCACCAGCAGAGATGAGACCGGCCGGTTGCGGTACTTC | CATSRDETGRLRYF
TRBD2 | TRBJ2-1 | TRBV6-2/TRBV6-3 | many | TGTGCCAGCATCCAAGCGGGAGGGTACGATGAGCAGTTCTTC | CASIQAGGYDEQFF
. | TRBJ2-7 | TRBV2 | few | TGTGCCAGCAATTTAGGGCCAACGGGGGAGCAGTACTTC | CASNLGPTGEQYF
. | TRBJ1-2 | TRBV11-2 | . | TGTGCCAGCAGCACCGGGCTGGGGGGGCCCCTTAACTATGGCTACACCTTC | CASSTGLGGPLNYGYTF
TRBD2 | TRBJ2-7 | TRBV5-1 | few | TGCGCCAGCAGCTTGACAGCGGGGGGGGACGAGCAGTACTTC | CASSLTAGGDEQYF
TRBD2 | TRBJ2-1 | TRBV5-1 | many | TGCGCCAGCAGCTCGAGCGGGGGGGCCAATGAGCAGTTCTTC | CASSSSGGANEQFF
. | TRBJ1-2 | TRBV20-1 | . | TGCAGTGCCCCAGATTTAGGGGGACGCTATGGCTACACCTTC | CSAPDLGGRYGYTF
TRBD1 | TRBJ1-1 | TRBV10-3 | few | TGTGCCATCAGGATACAGGGGGCTCTCAACACTGAAGCTTTCTTT | CAIRIQGALNTEAFF
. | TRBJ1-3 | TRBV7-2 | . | TGTGCCAGCAGCTTACGGGGGCTCCCCTCTGGAAACACCATATATTTT | CASSLRGLPSGNTIYF